The 5 T cell receptor beta chains reported below all come from one sample, sequenced in a study of CD8+ T cells in alopecia areata. As the sequencing template, cDNA was produced by extracting RNA and reverse transcribing it. TCRdb keeps only in-frame clones here, not all; method: immunoSEQ multiplex PCR. The table lists approximately 65,000 clones, more than 40% of them singletons. Sequenced here: CD8+ T cells sorted from blood, sampled at week 0. Source of these receptors: a human donor with alopecia areata.

The chain is built from TRBV9 and TRBJ2-1, with 8 bases aligning to TRBD2. Unmatched junction bases numbered 9, after V lost 7 bases and J lost 0 bases. The CDR3 is 16 amino acids. The germline V gene encodes CDR1 SGDLS and CDR2 YYNGEE. The CDR3 region has the DNA TGTGCCAGCTCTCCCGCGGGAGGAAGCTCCTACAATGAGCAGTTCTTC. Translating it yields CASSPAGGSSYNEQFF.

The chain joins TRBV10-2 to TRBJ1-2, with D unclear. The CDR3 is 12 residues long. Germline CDR1 is WSHSY and CDR2 is SAAADI. Between the trimmed V and J ends, which lost 5 bases and 8 bases, there was a span of 12 bases. CDR3 sequence (DNA): TGCGCCAGCAGTTTCGGGGTTCGCGGCTACACCTTC. Residues: CASSFGVRGYTF.

This clone was picked up a small number of times. The chain links TRBV27 to TRBJ1-5, with D uncertain. Trimming pared 4 bases from V and 4 bases from J, leaving 8 bases between. Germline V gene sequence: CDR1 MNHEY, CDR2 SMNVEV (reference sequence). This CDR3 region has 13 residues. The CDR3 region is CASSYNSNQPQHF. The CDR3 region has the DNA TGTGCCAGCAGTTATAACTCGAATCAGCCCCAGCATTTT.

The CDR3 region has the DNA TGTGCCAGCAGCGCGGACAGAAACTCTGGAAACACCATATATTTT. Translated, it gives CASSADRNSGNTIYF. This chain connects TRBV11-2 to TRBJ1-3, with TRBD1 as a possible D gene (6 bases). Per germline, CDR1 SGHAT and CDR2 FQNNGV. Trimming cost V 5 bases and J 0 bases, with 11 bases left between them. This CDR3 comprises 15 residues. The variable domain in full, with the rest retrieved from reference TRBV11-2 and TRBJ1-3, is EAGVAQSPRYKIIEKRQSVAFWCNPISGHATLYWYQQILGQGPKLLIQFQNNGVVDDSQLPKDRFSAERLKGVDSTLKIQPAKLEDSAVYLCASSADRNSGNTIYFGEGSWLTVV.

The CDR3 nucleotides are TGCGCCAGCAGCCAGGGGGCCTTGACCTACACCTTC. Encoded protein: CASSQGALTYTF. V and J are TRBV4-1 and TRBJ1-2; the D gene is possibly TRBD1 (6 bases). This CDR3 contains 12 residues. V shed 3 bases and J shed 10 bases, with 12 bases lying between them. Germline V lookup: CDR1 MGHRA, CDR2 YSYEKL.